This T cell receptor beta chain was captured by sequencing in a study of regulatory and conventional T cells in RAG deficiency. Whole-study findings and limits: Control T-cell subsets had markedly higher Shannon entropy and lower Simpson indices than RAG-deficient patients. Patient subsets had shorter CDR3s; Omenn Treg-Tconv overlap exceeded 85%.

TCRdb's table, derived via immunoSEQ multiplex PCR, lists solely in-frame clones and lacks some. The table includes some 19,000 clones, about 91% detected once. Genomic DNA came from blood regulatory T cells gated CD4+ CD25-high CD127-low. The CDR3 is made up of 14 amino acids. The V end was cut by 2 bases, the J end by 4 bases, with 12 bases between. Looked up from germline, CDR1 is SNHLY and CDR2 is FYNNEI. In the case of this clone: What it binds is not known.

Another study also made use of these data, one on regulatory T cells. That work states: Amplification used 52 TRBV primers and 13 TRBJ primers.

This sequence originates from a human donor in good health. The chain has TRBV2 and TRBJ2-7; D is perhaps TRBD1 (6 bases). The specimen was Tregs sorted from blood. CDR3 in amino acids: CASSESAGEYEQYF. In nucleotides, the CDR3 is TGTGCCAGCAGTGAATCTGCAGGGGAGTACGAGCAGTACTTC.